These 5 T cell receptor beta chains were sequenced from one sample in a study of blood T cell repertoires in COVID-19. Data came from immunoSEQ multiplex PCR; TCRdb stores just in-frame clones and leaves some out. The sample contains some 42,000 clones, around 87% of which appear only once. What was sequenced was peripheral blood. These receptor sequences come from a young man with active or convalescent COVID-19.

The chain combines TRBV6-5 with TRBJ1-1; D is unresolved. V dropped 6 bases and J dropped 11 bases, with 19 bases sitting between them. The germline CDR1 and CDR2 sequences are MNHEY and SVGAGI. This CDR3 is 13 amino acids long. The CDR3 reads CASRLRTSEVAFF. The CDR3 DNA reads as TGTGCCAGCAGGTTACGTACCTCCGAGGTGGCTTTCTTT.

The sample holds one count of this clone. In nucleotides, the CDR3 is TGTGCCAGCAGCCCCAGGACAGGGCGAAATGAAAAACTGTTTTTT. This gives the protein CASSPRTGRNEKLFF. The J gene is TRBJ1-4, the V gene TRBV14, with 8 bases lining up with TRBD1. V shed 4 bases and J 5 bases; nucleotides not matched to a gene: 6. Germline V gene data show CDR1 as SGHDN and CDR2 as FVKESK. This CDR3 is built from 15 residues.

The CDR3 DNA sequence: TGTGCCAGCAGTTTCCCCGGGAGGTACAATGAGCAGTTCTTC. This gives the protein CASSFPGRYNEQFF. The chain couples TRBV28 to TRBJ2-1, with 7 bases fitting TRBD2. The CDR3 totals 14 residues. Germline loops: CDR1 MDHEN, CDR2 SYDVKM. The V gene end was trimmed by 3 bases and the J gene end by 4 bases; junction bases not matched to a gene: 3.

This clone has just one count. This chain uses TRBV28 with TRBJ2-7; 14 bases agree with TRBD2. Germline CDR1 MDHEN, CDR2 SYDVKM. V lost 3 bases to trimming and J lost 6 bases; unmatched junction nucleotides: 7. The length of the CDR3 is 16 residues. The CDR3 DNA follows: TGTGCCAGCAGTTTGTTGACTAGCGGGGGGGTAGTCGAGCAGTACTTC. This codes for CASSLLTSGGVVEQYF.

This sequence joins TRBV14 and TRBJ2-1; 16 nucleotides agree with TRBD2. The germline gives CDR1 SGHDN, CDR2 FVKESK. The CDR3 is 19 amino acids. V shed 2 bases, J shed 5 bases, and the junction held 9 bases outside the gene matches. The CDR3 spells CASSQTTGLAGGPHNEQFF. The CDR3 region has the DNA TGTGCCAGCAGCCAAACCACGGGACTAGCGGGAGGGCCCCACAATGAGCAGTTCTTC.